Below are 21 T cell receptor beta chains sequenced from a single sample in a study of chemoradiotherapy in HPV16-positive cancers. Method: immunoSEQ multiplex PCR; TCRdb's copy keeps in-frame clones and lacks some. The sample shows fewer than 25,000 clones, approximately 90% of them seen only once. The sample here was blood, taken from a patient who underwent chemoradiotherapy. The receptors here all came from a human donor with HPV-associated anogenital cancer.

V usage is TRBV6-1 and J usage is TRBJ1-1; TRBD1 might be the D (5 bases). This CDR3 region has 15 residues. Germline V gives CDR1 MNHNS, CDR2 SASEGT. Trimming took off 3 bases at V and 1 base at J, with 12 bases between the two ends. CDR3 amino acids: CASSDSSTGNTEAFF. The CDR3 nucleotides read TGTGCCAGCAGTGATTCGAGTACAGGGAACACTGAAGCTTTCTTT.

The chain recombines TRBV2 with TRBJ2-3; 8 bases are a match to TRBD2. Germline CDR1 is SNHLY and CDR2 is FYNNEI. V shed 6 bases and J 1 base; nucleotides not matched to a gene: 9. This CDR3 spans 16 amino acids. The CDR3 DNA reads as TGTGCCAGCAGGGGCCCCTGGCGGGGGGGCACAGATACGCAGTATTTT. It yields the protein CASRGPWRGGTDTQYF.

This sequence joins TRBV9 and TRBJ1-1; TRBD1 is a possible D gene (5 bases). The germline V and J ends were trimmed by 3 bases and 5 bases, with 11 bases remaining between them. The CDR3 totals 13 residues. Per the germline V gene, CDR1 is SGDLS and CDR2 is YYNGEE. The CDR3, as DNA: TGTGCCAGCAGCGCCTGGGACGCGACTGAAGCTTTCTTT. Amino acid sequence: CASSAWDATEAFF.

The chain combines TRBV9 with TRBJ2-2; 7 nucleotides match TRBD2. With V trimmed by 4 bases and J by 1 base, 7 bases remained unmatched. The CDR3 is made up of 16 amino acids. In germline, CDR1 is SGDLS, CDR2 YYNGEE. The chain's CDR3 is CASSPRGGENTGELFF. For the CDR3, the DNA is TGTGCCAGCAGCCCTCGCGGGGGTGAGAACACCGGGGAGCTGTTTTTT. The full variable domain, its missing parts supplied by reference TRBV9 and TRBJ2-2, is DSGVTQTPKHLITATGQRVTLRCSPRSGDLSVYWYQQSLDQGLQFLIQYYNGEERAKGNILERFSAQQFPDLHSELNLSSLELGDSALYFCASSPRGGENTGELFFGEGSRLTVL.

V gene TRBV11-1 combines with J gene TRBJ2-3, with 8 bases matching TRBD1. Per germline, CDR1 SGHAT and CDR2 FQDESV (reference sequence). The V segment lost 5 bases and the J segment 4 bases; nucleotides outside the gene matches: 5. CDR3 length: 14 amino acids. CDR3 sequence: CASSLDRGADTQYF. Here the CDR3 DNA reads TGTGCCAGCAGCCTTGACAGGGGCGCAGATACGCAGTATTTT.

The count of this clone is one. The CDR3 coding sequence is TGTGCCAGCTCACCAGATAGCAATCAGCCCCAGCATTTT. It specifies CASSPDSNQPQHF. The chain uses TRBV18 and TRBJ1-5; unclear D gene. V was pared by 2 bases and J by 0 bases, with 2 bases between. This CDR3 has 13 amino acids. Per germline, CDR1 KGHSH and CDR2 LQKENI. Complete variable domain (other parts from reference TRBV18 and TRBJ1-5): NAGVMQNPRHLVRRRGQEARLRCSPMKGHSHVYWYRQLPEEGLKFMVYLQKENIIDESGMPKERFSAEFPKEGPSILRIQQVVRGDSAAYFCASSPDSNQPQHFGDGTRLSIL.

The chain employs TRBV5-6 and TRBJ2-1, with D possibly called TRBD1 or TRBD2 (5 bases each). Trimming took 3 bases from V and 0 from J, leaving 13 bases between them. The CDR3 is 16 residues long. Germline V gives CDR1 SGHDT, CDR2 YYEEEE. DNA for the CDR3: TGTGCCAGCAGCTGGGGGACGTCTAGCTCCTACAATGAGCAGTTCTTC. It codes for CASSWGTSSSYNEQFF.

The chain recombines TRBV7-2 with TRBJ2-7; weak D call: TRBD2 (6 bases). Deletions cut 4 bases from V and 2 bases from J, with 18 bases between. The CDR3 contains 16 residues. Germline CDR1 and CDR2: SGHTA and FQGNSA. The CDR3 region has the DNA TGTGCCAGCAGCTCCCAGGCCAGCGGGCGGACCTACGAGCAGTACTTC. Its translation: CASSSQASGRTYEQYF. The full variable domain, its missing parts supplied by reference TRBV7-2 and TRBJ2-7, is GAGVSQSPSNKVTEKGKDVELRCDPISGHTALYWYRQSLGQGLEFLIYFQGNSAPDKSGLPSDRFSAERTGGSVSTLTIQRTQQEDSAVYLCASSSQASGRTYEQYFGPGTRLTVT.

CDR3 DNA sequence: TGTGCCAGCAGCTCTAGCGGGCCGAACACCGGGGAGCTGTTTTTT. This codes for CASSSSGPNTGELFF. V usage is TRBV11-3 and J usage is TRBJ2-2; the match to TRBD2 covers 8 bases. This CDR3 spans 15 amino acids. Germline-derived CDR1 and CDR2 are SGHNT and YENEEA. The junction had 1 base not matched to a gene; V was cut back by 4 bases and J by 0 bases.

This chain joins TRBV9 and TRBJ2-5; D unresolved. V was trimmed by 0 bases and J by 7 bases, leaving 4 bases between them. CDR3 length: 11 residues. Germline CDR1 is SGDLS and CDR2 is YYNGEE. The CDR3 here is CASSVEGTQYF. Here the CDR3 DNA reads TGTGCCAGCAGCGTAGAGGGGACCCAGTACTTC.

V usage is TRBV14 and J usage is TRBJ1-2; perhaps TRBD1 as D (6 bases). The CDR3 has 16 amino acids. Germline CDR1 SGHDN, CDR2 FVKESK. V was trimmed by 4 bases and J by 4 bases, leaving 19 bases between them. The CDR3 bases are TGTGCCAGCAGCCCCACCGGTGGGGGCTTACTCTATGGCTACACCTTC. It specifies CASSPTGGGLLYGYTF.

DNA of the CDR3: TGTGCCAGCAGCTTAAGCAGGGCGGGGGCCTACACAGATACGCAGTATTTT. It codes for CASSLSRAGAYTDTQYF. This chain uses TRBV7-9 with TRBJ2-3; tentatively, D is TRBD2 (7 bases). Trimming shortened V by 2 bases and J by 2 bases, and 17 bases separated the two germline ends. CDR3 size: 17 residues. Germline CDR1 SEHNR, CDR2 FQNEAQ (reference sequence).

V usage is TRBV9 and J usage is TRBJ1-4; 8 bases line up with TRBD1. This CDR3 is built from 14 residues. Germline CDR1 reads SGDLS; CDR2 reads YYNGEE. Unmatched junction bases numbered 8, after V lost 3 bases and J lost 10 bases. This CDR3 is CASSEGQGSRKLFF. The CDR3 DNA reads TGTGCCAGCAGCGAAGGACAGGGAAGTAGAAAACTGTTTTTT.

The rearrangement links TRBV2 to TRBJ2-3; TRBD2 aligns across 10 bases. Germline CDR1 SNHLY, CDR2 FYNNEI. The CDR3 runs 14 residues. The trim removed 10 bases at V and 3 bases at J, leaving 7 bases unmatched. The chain's CDR3 is CAIASGGRTDTQYF. The CDR3 DNA is TGTGCCATCGCTAGCGGGGGACGGACAGATACGCAGTATTTT.

The rearrangement uses TRBV29-1 and TRBJ1-5; 8 nucleotides match TRBD1. This CDR3 is 13 amino acids long. CDR1 is SQVTM, CDR2 ANQGSEA, per germline. Germline trimming cut 6 bases from V and 8 bases from J; bases unmatched to any gene: 9. The CDR3 here is CSVGQGKREPQHF. The CDR3 DNA is TGCAGCGTCGGACAGGGTAAAAGGGAGCCCCAGCATTTT.

V and J are TRBV10-3 and TRBJ1-5; TRBD1 aligns across 8 bases. Germline V gene sequence: CDR1 ENHRY, CDR2 SYGVKD. The trim removed 2 bases at V and 1 base at J, leaving 7 bases unmatched. This CDR3 spans 17 amino acids. Here the CDR3 DNA reads TGTGCCATCAGTGAGGTGGCAGGGGGCACGAGCAATCAGCCCCAGCATTTT. It specifies CAISEVAGGTSNQPQHF.

This clone was recorded a few times. The rearrangement links TRBV6-1 to TRBJ2-7; tentatively, D is TRBD1 (5 bases). The CDR3 extends over 14 amino acids. Looked up from germline, CDR1 is MNHNS and CDR2 is SASEGT. V lost 6 bases to trimming and J lost 5 bases, with 17 bases between them. Here the CDR3 DNA reads TGTGCCAGCAGCCCGAACAGGATATTCCACGAGCAGTACTTC. This sequence encodes CASSPNRIFHEQYF.

The J gene is TRBJ2-3, the V gene TRBV6-1; 9 positions match TRBD1. After removal of 0 bases from V and 5 bases from J, the junction contained 9 bases not matched to a gene. The CDR3 consists of 17 residues. Per the germline V gene, CDR1 is MNHNS and CDR2 is SASEGT. CDR3 protein: CASSEARVGTGIDTQYF. The CDR3 DNA reads TGTGCCAGCAGTGAAGCCCGCGTAGGGACAGGGATAGATACGCAGTATTTT.

The chain recombines TRBV4-2 with TRBJ2-1; 12 nucleotides match TRBD2. The CDR3 covers 16 residues. Per the germline V gene, CDR1 is LGHNA and CDR2 is YNFKEQ. The junction had 3 bases not matched to a gene; V was cut back by 0 bases and J by 6 bases. CDR3 sequence reads: CASSQDPSGGANEQFF. The CDR3 nucleotides read TGTGCCAGCAGCCAAGATCCTAGCGGGGGGGCCAATGAGCAGTTCTTC.

The J gene is TRBJ2-5, the V gene TRBV5-8, with 7 bases identical to TRBD1. This CDR3 comprises 15 residues. Trimming at V came to 6 bases and at J to 5 bases, leaving 13 bases not matched to a gene. The germline CDR1 and CDR2 sequences are SGHTS and YDEGEE. CDR3 protein: CASITRQGTAETQYF. The CDR3 region has the DNA TGTGCCAGCATAACGAGACAGGGAACAGCCGAGACCCAGTACTTC.

The chain is built from TRBV19 and TRBJ2-3; 9 nucleotides line up with TRBD1. CDR3 length: 15 amino acids. V lost 6 bases and J lost 3; bases outside the gene matches: 7. The V gene's germline CDR1 is LNHDA and CDR2 SQIVND (reference sequence). The CDR3 here is CASSRTGVETDTQYF. In DNA, the CDR3 is TGTGCCAGTAGCCGGACAGGGGTAGAAACAGATACGCAGTATTTT. Supplemented by reference TRBV19 and TRBJ2-3, the full variable domain reads DGGITQSPKYLFRKEGQNVTLSCEQNLNHDAMYWYRQDPGQGLRLIYYSQIVNDFQKGDIAEGYSVSREKKESFPLTVTSAQKNPTAFYLCASSRTGVETDTQYFGPGTRLTVL.